This T cell receptor beta chain was captured in a study of cytomegalovirus exposure and HLA in healthy donors. Study overall: Per a later analysis, the roughly 700 first-cohort and some 110 validation repertoires shared one platform. General study results and limits: For cytomegalovirus status, the classifier reportedly gave diagnoses with high specificity and sensitivity. In vitro confirmation showed a few CMV-associated chains to be CMV antigen specific. The authors listed 180 or so TCR beta chains as cytomegalovirus-associated.

Comments on this clone: Its specificity is not known.

The data were produced by immunoSEQ multiplex PCR, yet TCRdb's version contains in-frame clones alone and is incomplete. The sample holds 110,000 to 150,000 clones, around 90% seen once. The germline gives CDR1 SEHNR, CDR2 FQNEAQ (reference sequence). Trimming stripped 7 bases from V and 3 bases from J, with 12 bases between. This CDR3 is built from 13 residues. What was sequenced was PBMCs. The TCR sequence derives from a young woman in good health and CMV-seropositive. The chain joins TRBV7-9 to TRBJ1-1, with D perhaps TRBD1 (6 bases). The CDR3 protein is CASTRDTDTEAFF. DNA for the CDR3: TGTGCCAGCACCAGGGACACGGACACTGAAGCTTTCTTT.